Given below is one T cell receptor (beta chain) in context. The sample is drawn from a study of blood T cell repertoires in COVID-19. Measured with immunoSEQ multiplex PCR; TCRdb has only the in-frame clones, and not every one. The sample gives approximately 75,000 clones, about 70% of which show up once; 28% is in the top ten. CDR1 and CDR2 (germline): KGHDR, SFDVKD. This CDR3 spans 16 amino acids. V shed 3 bases and J 3 bases; nucleotides not matched to a gene: 8. The sample comprised peripheral blood. This clonotype was obtained from a woman aged 80 or older with active or convalescent COVID-19. V usage is TRBV24-1 and J usage is TRBJ2-3; 7 bases are a match to TRBD1. The CDR3 region has the DNA TGTGCCACCAGTGATCCCGCCCCGACAGGGACAGATACGCAGTATTTT. Encoded protein: CATSDPAPTGTDTQYF.